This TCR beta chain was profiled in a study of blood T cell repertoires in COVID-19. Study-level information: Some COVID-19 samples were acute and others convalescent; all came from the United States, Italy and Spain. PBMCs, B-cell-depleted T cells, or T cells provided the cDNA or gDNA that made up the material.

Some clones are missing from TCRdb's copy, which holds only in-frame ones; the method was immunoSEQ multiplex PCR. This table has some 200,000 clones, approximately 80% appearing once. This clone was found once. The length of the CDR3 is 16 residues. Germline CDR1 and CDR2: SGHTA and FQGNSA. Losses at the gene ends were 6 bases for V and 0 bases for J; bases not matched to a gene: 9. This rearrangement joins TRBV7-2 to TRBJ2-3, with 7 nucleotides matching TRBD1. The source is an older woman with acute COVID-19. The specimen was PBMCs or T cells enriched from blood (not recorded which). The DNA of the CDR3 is TGTGCCAGCAGACTTCCGGGACAGATGAGCACAGATACGCAGTATTTT. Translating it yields CASRLPGQMSTDTQYF.